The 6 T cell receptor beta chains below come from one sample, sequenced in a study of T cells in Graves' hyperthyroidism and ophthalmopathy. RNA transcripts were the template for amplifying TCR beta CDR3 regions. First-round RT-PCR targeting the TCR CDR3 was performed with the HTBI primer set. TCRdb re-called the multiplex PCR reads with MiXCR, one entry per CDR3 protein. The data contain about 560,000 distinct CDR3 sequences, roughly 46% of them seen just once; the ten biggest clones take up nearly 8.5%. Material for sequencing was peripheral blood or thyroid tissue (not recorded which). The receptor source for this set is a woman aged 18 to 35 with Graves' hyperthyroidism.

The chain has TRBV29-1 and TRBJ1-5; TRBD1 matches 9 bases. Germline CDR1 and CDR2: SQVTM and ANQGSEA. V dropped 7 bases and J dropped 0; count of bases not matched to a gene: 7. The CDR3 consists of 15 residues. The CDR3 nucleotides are TGCAGCGCTAGACAGGGGGTTCATAGCAATCAGCCCCAGCATTTT. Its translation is CSARQGVHSNQPQHF.

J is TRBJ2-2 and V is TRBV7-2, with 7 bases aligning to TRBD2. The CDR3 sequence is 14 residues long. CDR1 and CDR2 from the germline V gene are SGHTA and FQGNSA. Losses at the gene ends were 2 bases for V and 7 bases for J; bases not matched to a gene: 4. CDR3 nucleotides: TGTGCCAGCAGCTTACTCGGCGGGAGCGGGGAGCTGTTTTTT. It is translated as CASSLLGGSGELFF.

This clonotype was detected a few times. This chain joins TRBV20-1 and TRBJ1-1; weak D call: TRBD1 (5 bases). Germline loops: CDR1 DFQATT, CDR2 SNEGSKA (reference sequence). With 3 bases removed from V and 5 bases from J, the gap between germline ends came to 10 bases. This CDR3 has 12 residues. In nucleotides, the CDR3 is TGCAGTGCTAGCACAGGTTCAACTGAAGCTTTCTTT. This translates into CSASTGSTEAFF.

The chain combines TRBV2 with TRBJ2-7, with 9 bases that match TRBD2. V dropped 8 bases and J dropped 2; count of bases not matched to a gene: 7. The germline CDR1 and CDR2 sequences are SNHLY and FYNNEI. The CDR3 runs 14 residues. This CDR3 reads CASWNSGRAYEQYF. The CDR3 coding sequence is TGTGCCAGCTGGAATAGCGGGAGAGCCTACGAGCAGTACTTC.

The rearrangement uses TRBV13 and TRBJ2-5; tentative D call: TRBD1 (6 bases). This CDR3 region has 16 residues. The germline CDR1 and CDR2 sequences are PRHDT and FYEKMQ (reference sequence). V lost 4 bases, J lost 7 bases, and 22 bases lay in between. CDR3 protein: CASSSLTDSYLGTQYF. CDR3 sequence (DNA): TGTGCCAGCAGCTCCTTGACGGACAGCTATCTAGGGACCCAGTACTTC.

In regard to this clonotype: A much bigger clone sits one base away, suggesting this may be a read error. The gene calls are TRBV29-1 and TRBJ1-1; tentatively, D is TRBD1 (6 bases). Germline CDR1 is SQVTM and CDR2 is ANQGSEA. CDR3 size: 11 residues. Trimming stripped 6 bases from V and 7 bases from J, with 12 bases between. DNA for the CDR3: TGCAGCGTGGCCGGGACATATGAAGCTTTCTTT. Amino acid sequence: CSVAGTYEAFF.